This T cell receptor (beta chain) was retrieved from a study of PD-1 blockade in classical Hodgkin lymphoma. At the level of the study: On a schedule of every 2 weeks, patients received nivolumab 3 mg/kg intravenously.

Repertoires were generated with immunoSEQ multiplex PCR, while TCRdb's copy carries only in-frame clones and drops some. This repertoire shows roughly 150,000 clones, around 73% found once; its top ten account for 9.2%. General study points: Initiation of nivolumab under 1 year after ASCT led to exclusion of patients.

The CDR3 extends over 14 amino acids. Germline values: CDR1 LGHNA, CDR2 YSLEER. V lost 5 bases, J lost 7 bases, and 14 bases lay in between. Of note for this clone: The antigen is undetermined.

Each and every patient relapsed after autologous stem cell transplantation, and patients got differing brentuximab vedotin exposure. Under best response, outcomes were complete response, partial response or progressive disease. Source: peripheral blood mononuclear cells (PBMCs), taken before the second cycle of nivolumab. The chain employs TRBV4-3 and TRBJ2-2, with a tentative D call TRBD2 (6 bases). The sequence was obtained from a human donor with classical Hodgkin lymphoma. In nucleotides, the CDR3 is TGCGCCAGCAGCTCCCGGCGCGGGGTCGGGGAGCTGTTTTTT. It encodes CASSSRRGVGELFF.